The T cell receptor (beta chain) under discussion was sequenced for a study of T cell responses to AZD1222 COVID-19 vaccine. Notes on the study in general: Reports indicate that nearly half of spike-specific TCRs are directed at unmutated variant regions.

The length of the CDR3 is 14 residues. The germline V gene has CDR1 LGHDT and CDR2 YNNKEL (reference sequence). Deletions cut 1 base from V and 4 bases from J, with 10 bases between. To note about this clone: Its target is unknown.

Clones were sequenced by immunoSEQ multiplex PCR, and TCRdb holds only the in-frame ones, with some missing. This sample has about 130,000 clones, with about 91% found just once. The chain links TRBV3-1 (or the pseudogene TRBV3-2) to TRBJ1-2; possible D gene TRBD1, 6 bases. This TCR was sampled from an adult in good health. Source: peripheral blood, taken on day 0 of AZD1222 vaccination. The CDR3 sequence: CASSQVLGGYGYTF. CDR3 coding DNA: TGTGCCAGCAGCCAAGTTCTAGGGGGCTATGGCTACACCTTC.